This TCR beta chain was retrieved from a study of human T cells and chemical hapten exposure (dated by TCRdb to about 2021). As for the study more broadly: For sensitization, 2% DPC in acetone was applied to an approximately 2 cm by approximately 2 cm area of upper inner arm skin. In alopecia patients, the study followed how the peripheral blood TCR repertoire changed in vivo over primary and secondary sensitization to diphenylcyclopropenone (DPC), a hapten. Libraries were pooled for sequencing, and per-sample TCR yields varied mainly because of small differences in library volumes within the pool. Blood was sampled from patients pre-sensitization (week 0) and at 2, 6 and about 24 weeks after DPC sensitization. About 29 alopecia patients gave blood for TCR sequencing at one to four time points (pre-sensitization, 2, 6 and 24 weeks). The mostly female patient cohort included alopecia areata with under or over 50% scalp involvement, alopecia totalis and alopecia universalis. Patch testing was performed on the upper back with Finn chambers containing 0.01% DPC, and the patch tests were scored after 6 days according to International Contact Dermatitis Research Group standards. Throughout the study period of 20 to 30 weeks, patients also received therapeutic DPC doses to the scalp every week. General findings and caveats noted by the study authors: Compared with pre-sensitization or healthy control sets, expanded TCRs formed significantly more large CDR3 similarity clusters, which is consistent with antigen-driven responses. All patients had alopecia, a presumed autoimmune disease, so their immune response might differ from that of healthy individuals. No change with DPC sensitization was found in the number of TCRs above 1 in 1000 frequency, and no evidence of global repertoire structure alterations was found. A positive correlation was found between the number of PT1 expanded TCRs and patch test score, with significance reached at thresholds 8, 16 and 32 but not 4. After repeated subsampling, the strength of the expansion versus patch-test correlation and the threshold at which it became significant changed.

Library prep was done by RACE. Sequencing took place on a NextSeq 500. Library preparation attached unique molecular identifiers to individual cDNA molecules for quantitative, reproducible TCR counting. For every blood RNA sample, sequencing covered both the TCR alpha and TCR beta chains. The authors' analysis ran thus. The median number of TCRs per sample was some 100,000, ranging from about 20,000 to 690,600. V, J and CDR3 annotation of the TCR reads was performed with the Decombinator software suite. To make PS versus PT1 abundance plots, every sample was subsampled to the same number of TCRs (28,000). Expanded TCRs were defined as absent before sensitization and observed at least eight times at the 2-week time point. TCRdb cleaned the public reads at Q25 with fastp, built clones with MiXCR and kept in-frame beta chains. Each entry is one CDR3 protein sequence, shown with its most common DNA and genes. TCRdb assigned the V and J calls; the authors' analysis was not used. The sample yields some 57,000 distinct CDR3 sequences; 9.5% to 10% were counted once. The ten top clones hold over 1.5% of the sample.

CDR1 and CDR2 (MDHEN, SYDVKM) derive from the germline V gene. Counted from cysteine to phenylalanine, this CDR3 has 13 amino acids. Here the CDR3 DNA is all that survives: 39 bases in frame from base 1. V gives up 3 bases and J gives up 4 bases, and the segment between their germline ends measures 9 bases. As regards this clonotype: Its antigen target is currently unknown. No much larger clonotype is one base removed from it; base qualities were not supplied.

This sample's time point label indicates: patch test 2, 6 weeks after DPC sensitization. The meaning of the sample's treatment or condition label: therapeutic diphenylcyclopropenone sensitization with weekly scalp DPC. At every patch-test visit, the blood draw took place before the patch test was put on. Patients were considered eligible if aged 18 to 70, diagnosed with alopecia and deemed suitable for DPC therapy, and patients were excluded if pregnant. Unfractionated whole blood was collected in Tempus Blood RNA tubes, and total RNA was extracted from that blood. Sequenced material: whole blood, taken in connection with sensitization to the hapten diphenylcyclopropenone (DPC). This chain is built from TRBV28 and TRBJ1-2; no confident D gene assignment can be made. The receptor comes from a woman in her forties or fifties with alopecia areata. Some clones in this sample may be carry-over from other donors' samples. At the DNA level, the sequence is TGTGCCAGCAGTTTGATAGGGAGCTATGGCTACACCTTC. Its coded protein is CASSLIGSYGYTF.